There are a few counts of the clone carrying this TCR beta chain. This sample stems from a study of blood T cell repertoires in COVID-19. Some clones are missing from TCRdb's copy, which holds only in-frame ones; the method was immunoSEQ multiplex PCR. The table shows some 300,000 clones, with 89% occurring only once. V lost 5 bases and J lost 4, with 7 bases in between. The CDR3 has 12 residues. This sequence joins TRBV12-3 or TRBV12-4 and TRBJ2-3, with D perhaps TRBD1 (5 bases). The TCR comes from a middle-aged woman who had recovered from COVID-19. Sequenced: PBMCs or T cells enriched from blood (not recorded which). The CDR3 bases are TGTGCCAGCAGTCCGACAGCAGATACGCAGTATTTT. It specifies CASSPTADTQYF.